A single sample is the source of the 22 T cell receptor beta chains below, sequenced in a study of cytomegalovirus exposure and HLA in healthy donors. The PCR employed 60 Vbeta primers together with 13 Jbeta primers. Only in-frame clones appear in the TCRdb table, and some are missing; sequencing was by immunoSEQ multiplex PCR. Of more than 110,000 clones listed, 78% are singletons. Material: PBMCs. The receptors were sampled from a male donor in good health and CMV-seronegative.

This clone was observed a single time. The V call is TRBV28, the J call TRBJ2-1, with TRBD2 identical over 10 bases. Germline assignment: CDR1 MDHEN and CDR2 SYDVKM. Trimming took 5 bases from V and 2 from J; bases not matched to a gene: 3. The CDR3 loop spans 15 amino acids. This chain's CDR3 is CASSPTSGAYNEQFF. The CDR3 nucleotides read TGTGCCAGCAGTCCCACTAGCGGGGCCTACAATGAGCAGTTCTTC.

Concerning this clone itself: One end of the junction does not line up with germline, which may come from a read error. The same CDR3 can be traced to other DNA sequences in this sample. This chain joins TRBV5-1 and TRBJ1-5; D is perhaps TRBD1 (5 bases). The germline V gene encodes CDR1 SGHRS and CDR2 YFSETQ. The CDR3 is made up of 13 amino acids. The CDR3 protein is CASSLNQGQPQHF. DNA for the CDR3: TGCGCTAGCAGCTTGAACCAGGGTCAGCCCCAGCATTTT.

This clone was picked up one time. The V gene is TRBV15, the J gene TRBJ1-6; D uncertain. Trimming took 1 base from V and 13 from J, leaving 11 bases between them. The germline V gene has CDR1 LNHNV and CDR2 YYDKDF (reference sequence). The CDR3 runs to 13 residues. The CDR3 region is CATSRALLEPLHF. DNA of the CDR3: TGTGCCACCAGCAGAGCTCTCTTGGAGCCCCTCCACTTT.

The CDR3 reads CASSQVGRRGAKNIQYF. In nucleotides, the CDR3 is TGCGCCAGCAGCCAAGTCGGGCGGAGGGGCGCCAAAAACATTCAGTACTTC. The rearrangement uses TRBV4-1 and TRBJ2-4, with a weak D call TRBD2 (6 bases). Germline assignment: CDR1 MGHRA and CDR2 YSYEKL. The V end lost 1 base, the J end lost 1 base, and 14 bases lay between the germline ends. CDR3 length: 17 amino acids.

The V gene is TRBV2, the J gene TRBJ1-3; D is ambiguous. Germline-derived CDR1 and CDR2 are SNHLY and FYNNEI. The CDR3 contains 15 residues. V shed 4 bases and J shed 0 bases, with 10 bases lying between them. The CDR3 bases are TGTGCCAGCAGTGTCACGGGTATCTCTGGAAACACCATATATTTT. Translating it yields CASSVTGISGNTIYF.

The CDR3 region is CASSWDRNSYEQYF. In nucleotides, the CDR3 is TGTGCCAGCAGCTGGGACAGGAATTCCTACGAGCAGTACTTC. The chain carries TRBV9 and TRBJ2-7; TRBD1 aligns across 8 bases. Per the germline V gene, CDR1 is SGDLS and CDR2 is YYNGEE. Trimming at V came to 4 bases and at J to 1 base, leaving 4 bases not matched to a gene. The CDR3 length is 14 residues.

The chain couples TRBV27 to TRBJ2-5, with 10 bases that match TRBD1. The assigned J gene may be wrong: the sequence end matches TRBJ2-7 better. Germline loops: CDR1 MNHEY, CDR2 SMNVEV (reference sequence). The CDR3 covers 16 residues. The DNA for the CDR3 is TGTGCCAGCAGAATACCGGGACAGGGGAGAATAGGCGAGCAGTACTTC. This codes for CASRIPGQGRIGEQYF.

The CDR3 region has the DNA TGTGCCAGCAGGACAGGGACCCATCAGCCCCAGCATTTT. Protein: CASRTGTHQPQHF. V is TRBV27 and J is TRBJ1-5, with 7 bases identical to TRBD1. Germline V CDR1 and CDR2: MNHEY, SMNVEV (reference sequence). CDR3 size: 13 residues. J gave up 5 bases and V 6 bases, and 4 bases lay outside the gene matches.

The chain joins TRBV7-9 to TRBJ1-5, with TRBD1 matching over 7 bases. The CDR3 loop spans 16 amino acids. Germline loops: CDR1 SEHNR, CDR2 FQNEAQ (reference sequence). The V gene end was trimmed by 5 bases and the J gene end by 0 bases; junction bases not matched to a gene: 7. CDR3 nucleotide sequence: TGTGCCAGCAGCCTCGGGACAGAGTATAGCAATCAGCCCCAGCATTTT. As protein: CASSLGTEYSNQPQHF.

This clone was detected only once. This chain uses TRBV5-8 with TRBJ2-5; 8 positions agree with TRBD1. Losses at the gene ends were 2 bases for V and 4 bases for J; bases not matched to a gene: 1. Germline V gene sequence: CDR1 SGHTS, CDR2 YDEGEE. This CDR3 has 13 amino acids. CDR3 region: CASSLQGGETQYF. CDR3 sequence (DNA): TGTGCCAGCAGCTTACAGGGGGGAGAGACCCAGTACTTC.

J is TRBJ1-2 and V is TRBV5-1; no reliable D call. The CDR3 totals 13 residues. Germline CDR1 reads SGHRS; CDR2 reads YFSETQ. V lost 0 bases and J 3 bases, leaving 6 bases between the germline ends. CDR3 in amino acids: CASSLGRDYGYTF. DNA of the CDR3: TGCGCCAGCAGCTTGGGAAGAGACTATGGCTACACCTTC.

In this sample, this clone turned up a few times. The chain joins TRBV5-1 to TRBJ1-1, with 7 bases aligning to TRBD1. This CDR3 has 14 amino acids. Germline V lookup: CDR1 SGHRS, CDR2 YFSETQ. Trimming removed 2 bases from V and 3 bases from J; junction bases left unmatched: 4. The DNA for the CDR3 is TGCGCCAGCAGCTTTACTGACAGGGACACTGAAGCTTTCTTT. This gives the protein CASSFTDRDTEAFF.

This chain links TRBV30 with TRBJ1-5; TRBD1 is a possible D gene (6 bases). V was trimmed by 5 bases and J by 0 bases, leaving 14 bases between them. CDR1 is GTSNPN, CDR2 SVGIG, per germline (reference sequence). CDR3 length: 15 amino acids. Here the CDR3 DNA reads TGTGCCTGGGGGTCAGGGGTTTATAGCAATCAGCCCCAGCATTTT. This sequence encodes CAWGSGVYSNQPQHF.

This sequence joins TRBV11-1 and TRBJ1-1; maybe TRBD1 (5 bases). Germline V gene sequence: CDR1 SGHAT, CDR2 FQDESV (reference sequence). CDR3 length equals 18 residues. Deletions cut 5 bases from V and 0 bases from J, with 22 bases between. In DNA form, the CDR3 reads TGTGCCAGCAGCGGACGGGGGGAAGGGTTTCCCATGAACACTGAAGCTTTCTTT. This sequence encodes CASSGRGEGFPMNTEAFF.

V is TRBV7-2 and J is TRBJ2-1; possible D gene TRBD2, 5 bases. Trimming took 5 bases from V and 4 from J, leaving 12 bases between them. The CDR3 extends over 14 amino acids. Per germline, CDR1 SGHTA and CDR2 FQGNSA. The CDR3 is CASSKIGEYNEQFF. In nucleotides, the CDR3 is TGTGCCAGCAGCAAAATTGGGGAGTACAATGAGCAGTTCTTC. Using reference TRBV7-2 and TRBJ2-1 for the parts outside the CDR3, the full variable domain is GAGVSQSPSNKVTEKGKDVELRCDPISGHTALYWYRQSLGQGLEFLIYFQGNSAPDKSGLPSDRFSAERTGGSVSTLTIQRTQQEDSAVYLCASSKIGEYNEQFFGPGTRLTVL.

The CDR3 nucleotides read TGCGCCAGCAGCCGAAGGACAGGGACTTATGGCTACACCTTC. Its protein is CASSRRTGTYGYTF. The chain joins TRBV4-3 to TRBJ1-2; 8 nucleotides match TRBD1. With V trimmed by 4 bases and J by 5 bases, 6 bases remained unmatched. The CDR3 contains 14 residues. Germline V gene data show CDR1 as LGHNA and CDR2 as YSLEER.

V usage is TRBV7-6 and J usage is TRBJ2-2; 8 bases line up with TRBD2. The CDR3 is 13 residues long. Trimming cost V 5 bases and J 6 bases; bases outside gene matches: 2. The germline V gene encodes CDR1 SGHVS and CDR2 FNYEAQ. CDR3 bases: TGTGCCAGCAGCCGGACTAGCCCCGGGGAGCTGTTTTTT. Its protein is CASSRTSPGELFF.

CDR3 bases: TGTGCCAGTAGTACAAGACTAGCGGGAGGCACAGATACGCAGTATTTT. Its protein product is CASSTRLAGGTDTQYF. The rearrangement links TRBV19 to TRBJ2-3, with 12 nucleotides matching TRBD2. J was trimmed by 1 base and V by 4 bases; bases with no gene match: 3. Germline loops: CDR1 LNHDA, CDR2 SQIVND (reference sequence). The CDR3 consists of 16 residues.

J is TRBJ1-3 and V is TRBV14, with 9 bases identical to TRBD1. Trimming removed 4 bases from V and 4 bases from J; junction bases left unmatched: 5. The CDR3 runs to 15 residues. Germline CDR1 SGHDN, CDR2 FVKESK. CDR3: CASSRNRGQGNTIYF. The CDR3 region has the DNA TGTGCCAGCAGCCGAAACAGGGGGCAAGGAAACACCATATATTTT.

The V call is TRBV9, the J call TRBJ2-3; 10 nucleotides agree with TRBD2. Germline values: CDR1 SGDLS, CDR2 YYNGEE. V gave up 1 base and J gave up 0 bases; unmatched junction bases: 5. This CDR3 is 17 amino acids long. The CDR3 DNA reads TGTGCCAGCAGCGTATCTAGCGGGAGAAGTAGCACAGATACGCAGTATTTT. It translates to CASSVSSGRSSTDTQYF.

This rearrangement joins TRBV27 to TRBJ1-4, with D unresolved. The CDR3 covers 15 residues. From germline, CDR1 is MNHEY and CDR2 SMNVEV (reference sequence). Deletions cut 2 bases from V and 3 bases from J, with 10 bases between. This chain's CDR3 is CASSLIGEANEKLFF. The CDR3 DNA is TGTGCCAGCAGTTTAATCGGGGAGGCTAATGAAAAACTGTTTTTT.

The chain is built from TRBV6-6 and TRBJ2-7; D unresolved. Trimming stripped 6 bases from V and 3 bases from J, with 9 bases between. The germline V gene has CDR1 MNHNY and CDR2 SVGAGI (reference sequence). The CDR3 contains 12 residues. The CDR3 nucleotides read TGTGCCAGCAGCTCGATACTCTACGAGCAGTACTTC. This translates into CASSSILYEQYF.